A single sample is the source of the 29 T cell receptor beta chains below, sequenced in a study of molecular identifiers for immune sequencing clone quantification. TCRdb itself ran the PCR reads through MiXCR, one entry per CDR3 protein. The data hold tens of thousands of distinct CDR3 sequences, with 15% to 20% observed a single time. The material sequenced was naive CD8+ T cells from blood, with Jurkat cell RNA spiked in. Regarding subset: FACS-sorted CD8+CD4-CCR7+CD45RA+ naive T cells. These TCRs come from a human donor in good health. Some libraries in this study had Jurkat cell RNA spiked in.

In its sample, this clonotype was seen once. A much bigger clone sits one base away, suggesting this may be a read error. J is TRBJ2-7 and V is TRBV4-1, with D perhaps assigned TRBD1 or TRBD2 (5 bases each). The CDR3 is made up of 13 amino acids. Germline CDR1 is MGHRA and CDR2 is YSYEKL. The CDR3 DNA reads TGCGCCGGCAGCCAAGTGAGGGGCTACGAGCAGTACTTC. This codes for CAGSQVRGYEQYF.

This clonotype has just one count. With a much larger clone just one base away, this may be a read error. The V call is TRBV9, the J call TRBJ2-7, with 7 bases aligning to TRBD1. Germline CDR1 SGDLS, CDR2 YYNGEE. The ends lost 1 base at V and 9 bases at J; junction bases unmatched: 10. This CDR3 has 14 amino acids. The chain's CDR3 is CASSVRQGVGGQYF. The CDR3 nucleotides read TGTGCCAGCAGCGTAAGACAGGGCGTTGGCGGGCAGTACTTC.

This clonotype was seen at least ten times. The chain is built from TRBV28 and TRBJ1-5, with TRBD1 matching 7 bases. This CDR3 has 15 residues. From germline, CDR1 is MDHEN and CDR2 SYDVKM. J lost 5 bases, V lost 4 bases, and 8 bases had no gene match. Here the CDR3 DNA reads TGTGCCAGCAGTTCCCACCTTACAGGGGATCAGCCCCAGCATTTT. Its translation: CASSSHLTGDQPQHF.

This chain links TRBV5-6 with TRBJ1-5; 7 bases align to TRBD1. CDR3 length equals 14 residues. The germline CDR1 and CDR2 sequences are SGHDT and YYEEEE. Trimming removed 3 bases from V and 2 bases from J; junction bases left unmatched: 2. This CDR3 is CASSCGTGNQPQHF. The CDR3 DNA reads TGTGCCAGCAGCTGCGGGACAGGCAATCAGCCCCAGCATTTT.

The sample holds many counts of this clonotype. The chain recombines TRBV25-1 with TRBJ2-7, with 8 nucleotides matching TRBD2. CDR3 length: 16 amino acids. The V gene's germline CDR1 is MGHDK and CDR2 SYGVNS. Trimming at V came to 4 bases and at J to 2 bases, leaving 10 bases not matched to a gene. CDR3 protein: CASSVWEAGGTYEQYF. CDR3 bases: TGTGCCAGCAGTGTTTGGGAGGCGGGGGGAACCTACGAGCAGTACTTC.

This clonotype has a count of ten or more. The CDR3 DNA reads TGCAGTGCTAGGGCAGACTACGAGCAGTACTTC. Translating gives CSARADYEQYF. V gene TRBV20-1 combines with J gene TRBJ2-7; D gene ambiguous. The germline CDR1 and CDR2 sequences are DFQATT and SNEGSKA (reference sequence). There are 11 residues in the CDR3. V lost 3 bases and J 3 bases, leaving 6 bases between the germline ends.

In this sample, this clonotype turned up many times. CDR3 sequence: CASSSGTAYEQYF. In DNA form, the CDR3 reads TGTGCCAGCAGCTCCGGGACAGCATACGAGCAGTACTTC. The V gene is TRBV11-2, the J gene TRBJ2-7; 7 bases match TRBD1. V lost 4 bases to trimming and J lost 4 bases; unmatched junction nucleotides: 4. The CDR3 extends over 13 amino acids. Germline V gene sequence: CDR1 SGHAT, CDR2 FQNNGV.

The chain links TRBV12-3 or TRBV12-4 to TRBJ1-2; possible D gene TRBD1, 6 bases. Trimming removed 6 bases at V and 2 bases at J, with 16 bases between. This CDR3 has 15 residues. The CDR3 here is CASSPPGQGNYGYTF. DNA of the CDR3: TGTGCCAGCAGCCCCCCGGGACAAGGGAACTATGGCTACACCTTC.

The chain is built from TRBV9 and TRBJ2-7; 11 nucleotides align to TRBD2. Unmatched junction bases numbered 6, after V lost 4 bases and J lost 3 bases. This CDR3 spans 15 amino acids. CDR1 and CDR2 (germline): SGDLS, YYNGEE. CDR3 loop: CASSPRLAGHYEQYF. CDR3 sequence (DNA): TGTGCCAGCAGCCCTCGACTAGCGGGACACTACGAGCAGTACTTC.

This clonotype has a count of ten or more. The rearrangement links TRBV29-1 to TRBJ1-4; D is uncertain. CDR1 is SQVTM and CDR2 is ANQGSEA in the germline V gene. CDR3 length: 13 residues. The V gene lost 4 bases and the J gene lost 4 bases, with 10 bases spanning the gap. CDR3 bases: TGCAGCGTTGCGCGACTGGATAATGAAAAACTGTTTTTT. This sequence encodes CSVARLDNEKLFF.

This clonotype has ten or more counts. The chain links TRBV7-8 to TRBJ2-3; weak D call: TRBD2 (6 bases). The germline V gene has CDR1 SGHVS and CDR2 FQNEAQ. The V end was cut by 5 bases, the J end by 2 bases, with 20 bases between. CDR3 length equals 17 residues. In DNA, the CDR3 is TGTGCCAGCAGCCTTAGGGCTTCCATAGCGGACACAGATACGCAGTATTTT. This gives the protein CASSLRASIADTDTQYF.

This clonotype was detected a few times. The germline gene is not matched at one end of the junction; a read error may be the cause. The chain is built from TRBV9 and TRBJ2-7; D is possibly TRBD2 (6 bases). The V gene's germline CDR1 is SGDLS and CDR2 YYNGEE. This CDR3 contains 15 residues. For the CDR3, the DNA is TGTGCCAGCAGCGTAGCGGCGGGGAGCTCCTACGGGCAGTACTTC. Translated: CASSVAAGSSYGQYF.

This clonotype is labeled as medium-sized. J is TRBJ2-3 and V is TRBV28, with 9 nucleotides matching TRBD2. This CDR3 contains 17 residues. With V trimmed by 6 bases and J by 1 base, 11 bases remained unmatched. CDR1 MDHEN and CDR2 SYDVKM come from the germline V gene. The CDR3 protein is CASRASGMVLGTDTQYF. As DNA, the CDR3 is TGTGCCAGCAGGGCTAGCGGGATGGTCTTGGGCACAGATACGCAGTATTTT.

The sample holds many counts of this clonotype. This chain links TRBV10-3 with TRBJ2-2; the match to TRBD2 covers 11 bases. V dropped 10 bases and J dropped 8; count of bases not matched to a gene: 12. Germline V gives CDR1 ENHRY, CDR2 SYGVKD. CDR3 length: 15 residues. The CDR3 region has the DNA TGTGCCACCCCCCGCACTAGCGGGAGTTCGGGGGAGCTGTTTTTT. Amino acids: CATPRTSGSSGELFF.

Note on this clonotype: Germline is not matched at one junction end, which may reflect a read error. V is TRBV27 and J is TRBJ1-6; 7 bases are a match to TRBD1. Germline assignment: CDR1 MNHEY and CDR2 SMNVEV (reference sequence). The CDR3 sequence is 16 residues long. CDR3 sequence (DNA): TGTACCAGCAGTTTAGGAACGACAGGGACAAATTCACCCCTCCACTTT. As protein: CTSSLGTTGTNSPLHF.

The V gene is TRBV6-6, the J gene TRBJ2-7; D is possibly TRBD1 or TRBD2 (5 bases each). The CDR3 is 16 amino acids. Germline V CDR1 and CDR2: MNHNY, SVGAGI (reference sequence). V lost 2 bases to trimming and J lost 2 bases, with 16 bases between them. The CDR3: CASSYASRDRPYEQYF. DNA for the CDR3: TGTGCCAGCAGTTACGCGAGCCGGGACCGACCCTACGAGCAGTACTTC.

This clonotype was found a few times. The chain has TRBV9 and TRBJ2-1, with 7 nucleotides matching TRBD1. Germline V gene lookup returns CDR1 SGDLS and CDR2 YYNGEE. The CDR3 has 16 amino acids. V shed 3 bases, J shed 7 bases, and the junction held 13 bases outside the gene matches. CDR3 sequence: CASSAIEDRADNEQFF. In DNA form, the CDR3 reads TGTGCCAGCAGCGCTATCGAAGACAGGGCCGATAATGAGCAGTTCTTC.

At least ten counts were recorded for this clonotype. The chain uses TRBV7-8 and TRBJ2-1; D possibly corresponds to TRBD1 (5 bases). The CDR3 sequence is 13 residues long. Germline V gives CDR1 SGHVS, CDR2 FQNEAQ. The V gene lost 5 bases and the J gene lost 4 bases, with 9 bases spanning the gap. For the CDR3, the DNA is TGTGCCAGCAGCCCGACAGCTTACAATGAGCAGTTCTTC. Its translation: CASSPTAYNEQFF.

For this clonotype: This may arise from a read error, as a much more abundant clone is one base away. The J gene is TRBJ2-1, the V gene TRBV11-2; D is undetermined. This CDR3 comprises 11 residues. The germline CDR1 and CDR2 sequences are SGHAT and FQNNGV. V dropped 1 base and J dropped 12 bases, with 7 bases sitting between them. CDR3: CASSLGSGQFF. The CDR3 nucleotides read TGTGCCAGCAGCTTAGGCTCCGGGCAGTTCTTC.

At least ten counts were recorded for this clonotype. The V gene is TRBV20-1, the J gene TRBJ1-1, with D uncertain. The CDR3 is 11 residues long. The V end was cut by 5 bases, the J end by 5 bases, with 9 bases between. Germline CDR1 and CDR2: DFQATT and SNEGSKA (reference sequence). CDR3 in DNA: TGCAGTGCTGGCACGGGGACTGAAGCTTTCTTT. Protein sequence: CSAGTGTEAFF.

To note about this clonotype: A much larger clone lies a single base off, so this may be a read error. The genes are TRBV6-2 or TRBV6-3 and TRBJ2-5; D unresolved. The CDR3 spans 16 residues. The germline V gene encodes CDR1 MNHEY and CDR2 SVGEGT. The CDR3 DNA is TGTGCCAGCAGTTACTCGAGTACCTGGAGCCAAGAGACCCCGTACTTC. Amino acid sequence: CASSYSSTWSQETPYF.

This clonotype was observed once. Possible read error: a much larger clone is one base away. The rearrangement joins TRBV4-1 to TRBJ2-1, with D hard to call. Germline loops: CDR1 MGHRA, CDR2 YSYEKL. Trimming left V 5 bases short and J 5 bases short, with 10 bases between. The CDR3 sequence is 13 residues long. The CDR3 DNA reads TGCGCCAGCAGCAACGGACCCAACAATGAGCAGTTCTTC. Protein product: CASSNGPNNEQFF.

This clonotype was detected ten times or more. In DNA, the CDR3 is TGCGCCAGCAGCTGGGGTGGAAACCCTGGGGACACTGAAGCTTTCTTT. Translated: CASSWGGNPGDTEAFF. The J gene is TRBJ1-1, the V gene TRBV5-1, with D unclear. V lost 3 bases and J 3 bases, leaving 18 bases between the germline ends. The CDR3 has 16 amino acids. Germline V CDR1 and CDR2: SGHRS, YFSETQ.

As concerns this clonotype: A much larger clone is a single base away; this may be a read error. This chain joins TRBV20-1 and TRBJ2-1; 11 bases fit TRBD2. The CDR3 totals 13 residues. The germline V gene encodes CDR1 DFQATT and CDR2 SNEGSKA (reference sequence). The CDR3 sequence: CGANKLAGVLEFF. In DNA, the CDR3 is TGCGGTGCTAACAAACTAGCGGGAGTTCTGGAGTTCTTC.

This clonotype was seen a few times. This CDR3 reads CASGLVLGGPAGLNTEAFF. The CDR3 DNA reads as TGTGCTAGTGGTTTGGTACTTGGGGGGCCGGCGGGGTTGAACACTGAAGCTTTCTTT. This chain connects TRBV12-5 to TRBJ1-1, with D perhaps matching TRBD1 (6 bases). The V gene lost 0 bases and the J gene lost 0 bases, with 20 bases spanning the gap. Germline-derived CDR1 and CDR2 are LGHNT and FRNRAP. This CDR3 is built from 19 residues. Supplemented by reference TRBV12-5 and TRBJ1-1, the full variable domain reads DARVTQTPRHKVTEMGQEVTMRCQPILGHNTVFWYRQTMMQGLELLAYFRNRAPLDDSGMPKDRFSAEMPDATLATLKIQPSEPRDSAVYFCASGLVLGGPAGLNTEAFFGQGTRLTVV.

This clonotype was detected many times. The rearrangement uses TRBV27 and TRBJ2-3, with 14 bases lining up with TRBD2. The ends lost 5 bases at V and 10 bases at J; junction bases unmatched: 14. The germline V gene encodes CDR1 MNHEY and CDR2 SMNVEV (reference sequence). This CDR3 region has 17 residues. The CDR3 DNA follows: TGTGCCAGCAGTCTCCTTACGACCGGGACTAGCGGGAGTGCGCAGTATTTT. This translates into CASSLLTTGTSGSAQYF.

Many counts were recorded for this clonotype. The rearrangement uses TRBV27 and TRBJ2-7; possible D gene TRBD2, 6 bases. V lost 6 bases to trimming and J lost 6 bases, with 18 bases between them. Germline assignment: CDR1 MNHEY and CDR2 SMNVEV (reference sequence). The CDR3 is 14 amino acids. In DNA, the CDR3 is TGTGCCAGCAGAATCAAAGGGACTCGCCGCGAGCAGTACTTC. It translates to CASRIKGTRREQYF.

This clonotype was observed many times. The gene calls are TRBV10-1 and TRBJ2-1; 7 bases fit TRBD2. Trimming removed 0 bases from V and 8 bases from J; junction bases left unmatched: 10. The CDR3 loop spans 16 amino acids. CDR1 is WNHNN, CDR2 SYGVQD, per germline (reference sequence). For the CDR3, the DNA is TGCGCCAGCAGTGAGTCGCTGACTAGCAGGTTCGATGAGCAGTTCTTC. As protein: CASSESLTSRFDEQFF.

Notes on this clonotype: It may be a read error: a sequence one base away is much more abundant. J is TRBJ2-1 and V is TRBV18; 10 bases agree with TRBD2. Germline V CDR1 and CDR2: KGHSH, LQKENI. The CDR3 contains 16 residues. In DNA form, the CDR3 reads TGTGCCAGCTCACCACTAGCGGGGGGCCTCTACAATGTGCAGTTCTTC. This sequence encodes CASSPLAGGLYNVQFF.